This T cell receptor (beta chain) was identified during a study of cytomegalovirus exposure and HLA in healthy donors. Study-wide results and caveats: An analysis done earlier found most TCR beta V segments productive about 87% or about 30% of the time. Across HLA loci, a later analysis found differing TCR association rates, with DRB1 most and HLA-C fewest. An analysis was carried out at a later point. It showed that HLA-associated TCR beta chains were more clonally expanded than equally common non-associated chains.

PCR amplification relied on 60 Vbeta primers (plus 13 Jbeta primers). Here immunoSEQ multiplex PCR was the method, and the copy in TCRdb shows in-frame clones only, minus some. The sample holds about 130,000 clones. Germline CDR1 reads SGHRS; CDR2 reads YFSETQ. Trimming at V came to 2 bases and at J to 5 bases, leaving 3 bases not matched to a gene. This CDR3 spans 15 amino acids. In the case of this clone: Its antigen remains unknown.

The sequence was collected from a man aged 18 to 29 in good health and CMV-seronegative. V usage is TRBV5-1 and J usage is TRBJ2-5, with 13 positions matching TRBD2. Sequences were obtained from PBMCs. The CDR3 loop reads CASSLLAGGRETQYF. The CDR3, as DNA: TGCGCCAGCAGCTTACTAGCGGGAGGGCGCGAGACCCAGTACTTC.